The T cell receptor beta chain under discussion was sequenced for a study of blood T cell repertoires in COVID-19. The wider study: Some COVID-19 samples were acute and others convalescent; all came from the United States, Italy and Spain. T cells, B-cell-depleted T cells, or PBMCs supplied cDNA or gDNA.

Libraries were prepared by immunoSEQ multiplex PCR; TCRdb keeps only in-frame clonotypes and omits some of them. The sample contains roughly 150,000 clones, roughly four fifths of which appear only once. V gave up 5 bases and J gave up 3 bases, with 16 bases separating them. The germline V gene encodes CDR1 SGHTA and CDR2 FQGNSA. CDR3 length equals 15 residues. Sequenced sample: peripheral blood. This TCR came from an older man with active or convalescent COVID-19. The chain joins TRBV7-2 to TRBJ1-2, with D possibly TRBD1 on 5 matching bases. CDR3 sequence reads: CASSPGQGRYYGYTF. DNA for the CDR3: TGTGCCAGCAGCCCCGGCCAGGGCCGCTACTATGGCTACACCTTC.